These T cell receptor beta chains were read from a single sample in a study of cytomegalovirus exposure and HLA in healthy donors. TCRdb's copy holds only in-frame clones and misses some; the assay was immunoSEQ multiplex PCR. The table records fewer than 110,000 clones, over 65% of them present only once. Source material: PBMCs. These TCRs come from a woman between 40 and 55 years old in good health and CMV-seropositive. The CDR3 runs from the conserved cysteine through the conserved F or W. The D gene is left open where the match is weak. The size of a clone is reported for some rows only, either as once, few or many, or as a class for expanded clones.

CDR3 protein | CDR3 DNA | D gene | J gene | clone size | V gene
CASSLLLNTGELFF | TGTGCCAGCAGCTTACTGCTAAACACCGGGGAGCTGTTTTTT | NA | TRBJ2-2 | NA | TRBV11-2
CASSGFRGEADTQYF | TGTGCCAGCAGTGGCTTTCGAGGGGAGGCAGATACGCAGTATTTT | NA | TRBJ2-3 | few | TRBV6-1
CASTTRTSGGTFTDTQYF | TGTGCCAGCACTACCCGGACTAGCGGGGGGACATTCACAGATACGCAGTATTTT | TRBD2 | TRBJ2-3 | NA | TRBV2
CAIRTTGDNTEAFF | TGTGCCATCAGAACGACAGGGGACAACACTGAAGCTTTCTTT | TRBD1 | TRBJ1-1 | NA | TRBV10-3
CASSLGGLAAQETQYF | TGTGCCAGCAGTTTAGGAGGACTAGCGGCTCAAGAGACCCAGTACTTC | TRBD2 | TRBJ2-5 | NA | TRBV7-3
CAWSVRGYGYTF | TGTGCCTGGAGTGTTCGGGGTTATGGCTACACCTTC | NA | TRBJ1-2 | once | TRBV30
CASSGQGESSYEQYF | TGCGCCAGCAGTGGACAGGGGGAAAGCTCCTACGAGCAGTACTTC | TRBD1 | TRBJ2-7 | NA | TRBV10-1
CASSLGGAYSTGELFF | TGTGCCAGCAGCTTAGGAGGGGCCTATAGCACCGGGGAGCTGTTTTTT | NA | TRBJ2-2 | few | TRBV7-3
CAWSVGVGNTIYF | TGTGCCTGGAGTGTTGGAGTCGGAAACACCATATATTTT | NA | TRBJ1-3 | few | TRBV30
CASSGGGDEKLFF | TGTGCCAGCAGCGGGGGGGGAGATGAAAAACTGTTTTTT | NA | TRBJ1-4 | NA | TRBV9
CASSLGGGLSNNEQFF | TGTGCCAGCAGCTTGGGCGGGGGGCTCTCTAACAATGAGCAGTTCTTC | TRBD2 | TRBJ2-1 | NA | TRBV5-8
CASSLRGTEAFF | TGCGCCAGCAGCTTGAGGGGCACTGAAGCTTTCTTT | NA | TRBJ1-1 | NA | TRBV5-1
CASSLGQGYNSPLHF | TGTGCCAGCAGCCTCGGACAGGGCTATAATTCACCCCTCCACTTT | TRBD1 | TRBJ1-6 | NA | TRBV14
CASSRGIPMNTEAFF | TGTGCCAGCAGTAGGGGGATTCCGATGAACACTGAAGCTTTCTTT | NA | TRBJ1-1 | few | TRBV6-5
CASERYPQFEQFF | TGTGCCAGCGAACGGTACCCTCAATTCGAGCAGTTCTTC | NA | TRBJ2-1 | NA | TRBV6-7
CAISQGTNQPQHF | TGTGCCATCAGCCAGGGGACCAATCAGCCCCAGCATTTT | NA | TRBJ1-5 | NA | TRBV10-3
CAWSRDRRSAFF | TGTGCCTGGAGTAGGGACAGAAGGTCAGCTTTCTTT | TRBD1 | TRBJ1-1 | once | TRBV30
CASSLNGGHSYEQYF | TGTGCCAGCAGCTTAAACGGGGGGCACTCCTACGAGCAGTACTTC | NA | TRBJ2-7 | once | TRBV7-2